The next 22 T cell receptor beta chains were all read from a single sample in a study of shared clonotypes between healthy human individuals. CD45RO-negative, CCR7-selected cells formed the naive CD8 fraction, which excluded terminally differentiated effector memory CD45RA+ cells. Assay: immunoSEQ multiplex PCR; the TCRdb copy retains only in-frame clones and omits some. The sample includes approximately 740,000 clones, over 90% of them seen just once. Sample: naive CD8+ T cells sorted from blood. These receptors were obtained from a man younger than 45 in good health.

This rearrangement joins TRBV29-1 to TRBJ1-2; D call uncertain. Germline V gene data show CDR1 as SQVTM and CDR2 as ANQGSEA. There are 12 residues in the CDR3. With 3 bases removed from V and 8 bases from J, the gap between germline ends came to 13 bases. CDR3 in amino acids: CSVDILASGYTF. Here the CDR3 DNA reads TGCAGCGTTGATATTTTGGCGTCCGGCTACACCTTC.

The genes are TRBV27 and TRBJ1-5, with 11 bases identical to TRBD1. The CDR3 sequence is 15 residues long. Germline CDR1 and CDR2: MNHEY and SMNVEV (reference sequence). J lost 6 bases, V lost 6 bases, and 7 bases had no gene match. The CDR3 DNA follows: TGTGCCAGCAGGGACAGGGGGCAACGAGGTCAGCCCCAGCATTTT. Protein: CASRDRGQRGQPQHF.

The chain is built from TRBV13 and TRBJ1-3; D is perhaps TRBD1 (5 bases). In germline, CDR1 is PRHDT, CDR2 FYEKMQ (reference sequence). The CDR3 runs to 16 residues. V was cut by 7 bases and J by 2 bases, with 18 bases left in between. CDR3 nucleotides: TGTGCCAGCACCCGCCTATTCCAGGGAACTGGAAACACCATATATTTT. This encodes CASTRLFQGTGNTIYF.

The J gene is TRBJ2-1, the V gene TRBV29-1, with TRBD2 matching 9 bases. The germline CDR1 and CDR2 sequences are SQVTM and ANQGSEA. Trimming at V came to 3 bases and at J to 3 bases, leaving 6 bases not matched to a gene. The CDR3 has 15 residues. CDR3 nucleotide sequence: TGCAGCGTTGACTCCGGGACTAGCCGCTACAATGAGCAGTTCTTC. Amino acid sequence: CSVDSGTSRYNEQFF.

The V gene is TRBV7-2, the J gene TRBJ2-7; 7 bases are a match to TRBD1. J gave up 3 bases and V 6 bases, and 5 bases lay outside the gene matches. This CDR3 is built from 13 residues. Germline V CDR1 and CDR2: SGHTA, FQGNSA. The CDR3 here is CASRETGNYEQYF. The CDR3 DNA reads as TGTGCCAGCAGGGAGACAGGGAACTACGAGCAGTACTTC. Variable domain in full (rest from reference TRBV7-2 and TRBJ2-7): GAGVSQSPSNKVTEKGKDVELRCDPISGHTALYWYRQSLGQGLEFLIYFQGNSAPDKSGLPSDRFSAERTGGSVSTLTIQRTQQEDSAVYLCASRETGNYEQYFGPGTRLTVT.

The genes are TRBV5-6 and TRBJ2-5; D might be TRBD2 (6 bases). CDR3 length equals 16 residues. Germline V CDR1 and CDR2: SGHDT, YYEEEE. V dropped 0 bases and J dropped 4 bases, with 16 bases sitting between them. The chain's CDR3 is CASSLAGVWRGETQYF. CDR3 DNA sequence: TGTGCCAGCAGCTTGGCCGGAGTCTGGAGGGGAGAGACCCAGTACTTC.

The V call is TRBV18, the J call TRBJ1-4; no clear D. Trimming removed 4 bases from V and 5 bases from J, with 17 bases in between. This CDR3 is built from 16 residues. In germline, CDR1 is KGHSH, CDR2 LQKENI. The CDR3: CASSRSRRAENEKLFF. The CDR3 DNA sequence: TGTGCCAGCTCACGAAGCCGTAGGGCCGAAAATGAAAAACTGTTTTTT. The full variable domain, rest sourced from reference TRBV18 and TRBJ1-4, is NAGVMQNPRHLVRRRGQEARLRCSPMKGHSHVYWYRQLPEEGLKFMVYLQKENIIDESGMPKERFSAEFPKEGPSILRIQQVVRGDSAAYFCASSRSRRAENEKLFFGSGTQLSVL.

V is TRBV19 and J is TRBJ1-1; D is unclear. Germline V gene sequence: CDR1 LNHDA, CDR2 SQIVND (reference sequence). CDR3 length: 13 residues. V was pared by 9 bases and J by 1 base, with 12 bases between. CDR3 nucleotide sequence: TGTGCCAGCGGCGGTGTCCAGAACACTGAAGCTTTCTTT. Amino acids: CASGGVQNTEAFF.

The chain carries TRBV27 and TRBJ1-1; the D gene is possibly TRBD1 (6 bases). Germline V lookup: CDR1 MNHEY, CDR2 SMNVEV (reference sequence). The CDR3 spans 13 residues. V shed 3 bases and J shed 9 bases, with 14 bases lying between them. CDR3 nucleotides: TGTGCCAGCAGTTTTTCCAGGGGCGGGCAAGCTTTCTTT. This translates into CASSFSRGGQAFF.

V gene TRBV7-9 combines with J gene TRBJ2-5; D remains unclear. The V gene's germline CDR1 is SEHNR and CDR2 FQNEAQ (reference sequence). Trimming shortened V by 1 base and J by 1 base, and 19 bases separated the two germline ends. There are 18 residues in the CDR3. CDR3 coding DNA: TGTGCCAGCAGCTTAGAGGTTAGCATTATCGAGGTCCAAGAGACCCAGTACTTC. The encoded protein is CASSLEVSIIEVQETQYF.

The genes are TRBV4-1 and TRBJ2-1; D is possibly TRBD1 or TRBD2 (5 bases each). CDR1 MGHRA and CDR2 YSYEKL come from the germline V gene. This CDR3 has 18 residues. V was cut by 0 bases and J by 8 bases, with 23 bases left in between. The DNA for the CDR3 is TGCGCCAGCAGCCAAGATTCAGGGAGCGGCCTACAAGTCGATGAGCAGTTCTTC. Protein product: CASSQDSGSGLQVDEQFF.

The chain has TRBV4-1 and TRBJ1-2; D gene ambiguous. With 0 bases removed from V and 4 bases from J, the gap between germline ends came to 9 bases. Germline CDR1 is MGHRA and CDR2 is YSYEKL. The CDR3 loop spans 14 amino acids. The CDR3, as DNA: TGCGCCAGCAGCCAAGAAGCAGTTTCCTATGGCTACACCTTC. This codes for CASSQEAVSYGYTF.

The DNA of the CDR3 is TGTGCCAGCAGTTCCGGACAGGGCTTAGACAATGAGCAGTTCTTC. The encoded protein is CASSSGQGLDNEQFF. The rearrangement joins TRBV27 to TRBJ2-1; TRBD1 matches 8 bases. J was trimmed by 5 bases and V by 4 bases; bases with no gene match: 7. Germline CDR1 is MNHEY and CDR2 is SMNVEV (reference sequence). This CDR3 is built from 15 residues.

The chain employs TRBV28 and TRBJ2-1; 7 positions agree with TRBD2. The V gene end was trimmed by 5 bases and the J gene end by 8 bases; junction bases not matched to a gene: 18. Germline V lookup: CDR1 MDHEN, CDR2 SYDVKM. This CDR3 contains 17 residues. CDR3 loop: CASSPRRGRGSDHEQFF. The DNA for the CDR3 is TGTGCCAGCAGTCCCCGACGGGGGAGGGGTTCTGACCATGAGCAGTTCTTC.

This clone came up once. The rearrangement joins TRBV9 to TRBJ1-5; perhaps TRBD1 as D (5 bases). The CDR3 spans 14 residues. V was shortened by 5 bases and J by 5 bases, with 14 bases between the two germline ends. Germline loops: CDR1 SGDLS, CDR2 YYNGEE. In DNA, the CDR3 is TGTGCCAGCAGTTCACAGGACAATTATCAGCCCCAGCATTTT. This codes for CASSSQDNYQPQHF.

This sequence joins TRBV7-6 and TRBJ2-1, with 10 bases aligning to TRBD2. J gave up 4 bases and V 9 bases, and 3 bases lay outside the gene matches. This CDR3 has 13 residues. Germline CDR1 SGHVS, CDR2 FNYEAQ. The CDR3: CASSGRNYNEQFF. CDR3 in DNA: TGTGCCAGTAGCGGGAGGAATTACAATGAGCAGTTCTTC.

This clone was seen only once. Other nucleotide sequences in the sample specify the same CDR3. This chain joins TRBV6-1 and TRBJ2-7, with 7 bases matching TRBD1. This CDR3 has 13 amino acids. The germline V gene encodes CDR1 MNHNS and CDR2 SASEGT. With 2 bases clipped from V and 3 bases from J, the junction kept 1 base outside the gene matches. The CDR3 DNA is TGTGCCAGCAGTGAAAGGGACAGCTACGAGCAGTACTTC. Protein product: CASSERDSYEQYF.

This sequence joins TRBV27 and TRBJ2-6; the D call may be TRBD1 or TRBD2 (5 bases each). The CDR3 covers 17 residues. V was trimmed by 1 base and J by 0 bases, leaving 10 bases between them. Per the germline V gene, CDR1 is MNHEY and CDR2 is SMNVEV (reference sequence). The CDR3 protein is CASSLLGRVSGANVLTF. As DNA, the CDR3 is TGTGCCAGCAGTTTATTGGGACGTGTCTCTGGGGCCAACGTCCTGACTTTC.

The CDR3 DNA reads as TGTGCCAGCAGCCGACTAGCGGGAGACACCGGGGAGCTGTTTTTT. Translated: CASSRLAGDTGELFF. The chain combines TRBV5-6 with TRBJ2-2, with 12 bases identical to TRBD2. Unmatched junction bases numbered 1, after V lost 4 bases and J lost 3 bases. The germline CDR1 and CDR2 sequences are SGHDT and YYEEEE. This CDR3 is 15 amino acids long.

This chain connects TRBV11-2 to TRBJ2-1, with 7 bases that match TRBD2. Trimming took 1 base from V and 8 from J; bases not matched to a gene: 14. There are 17 residues in the CDR3. Germline V gene data show CDR1 as SGHAT and CDR2 as FQNNGV. The CDR3: CASSLGRWGGGMDEQFF. CDR3 sequence (DNA): TGTGCCAGCAGCTTAGGCCGATGGGGGGGAGGGATGGATGAGCAGTTCTTC.

This chain connects TRBV28 to TRBJ2-2; TRBD2 matches 9 bases. Unmatched junction bases numbered 14, after V lost 3 bases and J lost 6 bases. The CDR3 length is 18 residues. The germline V gene encodes CDR1 MDHEN and CDR2 SYDVKM. The CDR3 bases are TGTGCCAGCAGTTTCGGGGGCGGCGGGAGGGGTCTCCCCGGGGAGCTGTTTTTT. The encoded protein is CASSFGGGGRGLPGELFF.

J is TRBJ2-5 and V is TRBV27; a weak D match, TRBD1 (6 bases). The germline gives CDR1 MNHEY, CDR2 SMNVEV (reference sequence). Trimming cost V 2 bases and J 5 bases, with 12 bases left between them. The CDR3 consists of 14 residues. CDR3 amino acids: CASSLTGSGETQYF. In DNA form, the CDR3 reads TGTGCCAGCAGTTTAACAGGGAGTGGGGAGACCCAGTACTTC.